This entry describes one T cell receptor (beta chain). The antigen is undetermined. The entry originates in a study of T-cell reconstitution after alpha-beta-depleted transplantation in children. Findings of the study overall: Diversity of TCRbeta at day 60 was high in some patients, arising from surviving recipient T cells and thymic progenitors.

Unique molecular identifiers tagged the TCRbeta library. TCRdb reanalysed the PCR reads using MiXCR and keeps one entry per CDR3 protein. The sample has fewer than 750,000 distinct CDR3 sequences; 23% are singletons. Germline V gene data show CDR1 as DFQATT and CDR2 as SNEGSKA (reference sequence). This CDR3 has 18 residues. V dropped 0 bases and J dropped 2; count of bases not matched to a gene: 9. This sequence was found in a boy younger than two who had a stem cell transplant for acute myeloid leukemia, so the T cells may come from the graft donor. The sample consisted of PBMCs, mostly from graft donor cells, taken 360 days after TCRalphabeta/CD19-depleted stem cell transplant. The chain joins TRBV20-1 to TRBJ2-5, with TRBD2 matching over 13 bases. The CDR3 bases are TGCAGTGCTAGAGACAGGACTAGCGGGGGTTTATTACAAGAGACCCAGTACTTC. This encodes CSARDRTSGGLLQETQYF.